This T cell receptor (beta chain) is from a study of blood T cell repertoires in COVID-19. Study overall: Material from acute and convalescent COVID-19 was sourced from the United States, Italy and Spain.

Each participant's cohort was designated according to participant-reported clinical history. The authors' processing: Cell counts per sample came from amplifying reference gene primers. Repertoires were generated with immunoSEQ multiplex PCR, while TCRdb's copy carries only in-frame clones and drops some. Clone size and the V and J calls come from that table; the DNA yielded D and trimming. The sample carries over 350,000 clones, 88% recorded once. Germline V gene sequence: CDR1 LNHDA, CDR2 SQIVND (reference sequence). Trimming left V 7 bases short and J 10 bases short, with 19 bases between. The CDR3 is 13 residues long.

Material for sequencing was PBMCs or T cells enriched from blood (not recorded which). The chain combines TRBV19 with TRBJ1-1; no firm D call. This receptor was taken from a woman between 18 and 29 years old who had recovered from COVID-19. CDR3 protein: CASTLLHTGGAFF. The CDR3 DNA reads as TGTGCCAGTACCCTTCTCCACACGGGAGGAGCTTTCTTT.